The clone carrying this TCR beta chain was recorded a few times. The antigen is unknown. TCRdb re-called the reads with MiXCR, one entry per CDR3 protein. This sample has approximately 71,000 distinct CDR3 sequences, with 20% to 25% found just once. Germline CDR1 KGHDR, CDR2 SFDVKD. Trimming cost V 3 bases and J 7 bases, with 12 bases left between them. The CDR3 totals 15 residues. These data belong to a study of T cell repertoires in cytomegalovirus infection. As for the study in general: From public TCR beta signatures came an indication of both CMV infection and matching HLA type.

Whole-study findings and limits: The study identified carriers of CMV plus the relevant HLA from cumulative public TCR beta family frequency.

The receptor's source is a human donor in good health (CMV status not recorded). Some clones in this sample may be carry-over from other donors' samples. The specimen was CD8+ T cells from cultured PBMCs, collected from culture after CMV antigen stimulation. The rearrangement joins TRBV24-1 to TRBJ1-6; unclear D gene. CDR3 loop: CATSDPRAPNSPLHF. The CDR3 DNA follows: TGTGCCACCAGTGATCCCCGGGCTCCGAATTCACCCCTCCACTTT.